What follows describes a single TCR beta chain. This sample is part of a study of blood T cell repertoires in COVID-19. Study as a whole: Collection of acute and convalescent COVID-19 samples took place in the United States, Italy and Spain.

This CDR3 contains 15 residues. Germline CDR1 KGHSH, CDR2 LQKENI. After removal of 1 base from V and 5 bases from J, the junction contained 6 bases not matched to a gene. Per the original data handling: Amplification of reference gene primers was used by the study to estimate nucleated cell counts. Clones were sequenced by immunoSEQ multiplex PCR, and TCRdb holds only the in-frame ones, with some missing. Clonal size and the V and J genes are those of that table, whereas D and trimming came from the DNA. The sample lists roughly 100,000 clones; 80% to 90% were seen once. This TCR was sampled from a man between 40 and 49 years old with active or convalescent COVID-19. The chain links TRBV18 to TRBJ1-1, with TRBD1 identical over 8 bases. Sequenced material: peripheral blood. The CDR3 sequence: CASSPLTGAGTEAFF. The CDR3 region has the DNA TGTGCCAGCTCACCACTGACAGGGGCAGGGACTGAAGCTTTCTTT. The variable domain in full, completed from reference TRBV18 and TRBJ1-1, reads NAGVMQNPRHLVRRRGQEARLRCSPMKGHSHVYWYRQLPEEGLKFMVYLQKENIIDESGMPKERFSAEFPKEGPSILRIQQVVRGDSAAYFCASSPLTGAGTEAFFGQGTRLTVV.